What follows is one T cell receptor beta chain and its context. Its antigen remains unidentified. No base-level quality is on record; no much larger clone is a single base apart. CD8 naive samples were CD45RO-negative cells positively selected for CCR7, giving a CD45RA+CCR7+ population that excluded TemRA cells. Donors were healthy HIV-negative adults with no recently reported acute infections or vaccinations. Every donor was a Caucasian adult residing in Nashville, Tennessee, USA. After blood collection by leukapheresis, PBMCs were isolated using Ficoll-Histopaque density gradient centrifugation and then cryopreserved in the vapor phase of liquid nitrogen. Analytical flow cytometry was used to check the purity and quantity of every magnetically sorted T cell population. From each sorted fraction, genomic DNA was isolated and quantified by UV absorbance on a Nanodrop 2000c. This record belongs to a study of shared clonotypes between healthy human individuals (dated by TCRdb to the early 2020s). Regarding the study in general: A couple of women and a few men aged 18 to 49 years were included in the cohort. For each donor, CD4 naive and CD4 memory were each given three plates, CD8 naive was given two plates, and CD8 memory was given one plate. To estimate repertoire size and how much clonotype sharing occurs between individuals, the study deeply sequenced the blood TCR repertoires of 5 or 6 healthy adults. Libraries were prepared and TCR repertoires were sequenced by different laboratories using diverse techniques, in order to increase sequencing depth and limit assay-specific biases. Per donor, leukapheresis produced somewhere between about 0.85 and 10 billion PBMCs. Study-level results and caveats: Sharing across several donors was observed for around 5% of naive CD4, 3% to 4% of naive CD8, 2% to 2.5% of memory CD4, and approximately 0.41% of memory CD8 clonotypes. Naive subsets generally had larger estimated clonotype richness than memory subsets. Because the study included only a small number of donors, the genetic and exposure-history diversity represented was limited. Even with the large sequencing depth, rarefaction of the sorted-subset datasets indicated that sequencing was incomplete. Sampling was restricted to blood, and TCR repertoires in tissues likely differ from the TCR repertoires found in blood. Pairwise subsampling indicated that sequencing depth was expected to affect the degree of clonotype sharing among donors. Compared with non-shared clonotypes, clonotypes shared by all four sorted-subset donors had higher generation probabilities.

According to the germline V gene, CDR1 reads MDHEN and CDR2 reads SYDVKM. From V the trimming removes 5 bases and from J it removes 5 bases, while the gene matches leave 7 bases of the junction unaccounted for. Reading from cysteine to phenylalanine, the CDR3 counts 14 amino acids. Only CDR3 DNA remains: 42 bases, in frame from the first base. TCR CDR3 regions were amplified from genomic DNA by multiplex PCR using the deep immunoSEQ assay. For each cell subset, the extracted genomic DNA was distributed evenly across all wells of several immunoSEQ 96-well plates, and each plate served as one replicate. Each replicate PCR for sorted subsets received around 200 ng genomic DNA, equal to roughly 30,000 T cell genomes. The purified libraries were quantified using a Qubit 3.0 fluorometer, sized with a Bioanalyzer 2100, and then quantified again using the KAPA Library Quantification kit. Every immunoSEQ 96-well plate was sequenced on a separate single-read 150-cycle Illumina NextSeq 550 flow cell. The original pipeline was this. Because only junctional sequences without quality scores were contained in the immunoSEQ output, filtering matching that applied to full-length reads could not be performed. Sequences were annotated with PyIR, a Python wrapper for IgBLAST v1.9, using IMGT germline references to assign V/J genes and CDR3. Reads were filtered out if the reads had weak V/J assignments (E-value above 1e-6), no CDR3, stop codons, out-of-frame junctions, or ambiguous translated residues. A V3J clonotype was defined by an identical inferred V gene, J gene, and CDR3 amino acid sequence. Percentage overlap between repertoires was calculated by dividing the number of shared unique clonotypes by the size of the smaller repertoire. Three approaches were used to assess repertoire richness: RTK rarefaction, the Chao1 estimator, and Recon v2.1 estimates of unobserved clonotypes. Generation probabilities for all TCRbeta clonotypes obtained by the gDNA method from several donors were computed using OLGA. Imported from immuneACCESS, the table was reduced by TCRdb to in-frame sequences with V and J called. These copies leave out some clones; in studies compared against another copy, an unresolved V gene accounts for under half, and the cause of the remainder is not known. V, J and clone size were drawn from that table, and D and trimming were deduced from the DNA. Across this sample there are about 2,100,000 clones, with roughly 91% seen only once. The top ten clonotypes cover 1.5% to 2% of the sample.

This receptor was identified in a man aged 18 to 30 in good health. Some clones in this sample may be carry-over from other donors' samples. This sequence uses TRBV28 and TRBJ1-1, with 8 bases matching TRBD1. Sequenced sample: naive CD8+ T cells from PBMCs. Explained via the paper, the cell subset or site label denotes: CD45RA+CCR7+. The sequenced DNA: TGTGCCAGCAGTCCCCCGAACAGGGGGACTGAAGCTTTCTTT. Its protein reads: CASSPPNRGTEAFF.